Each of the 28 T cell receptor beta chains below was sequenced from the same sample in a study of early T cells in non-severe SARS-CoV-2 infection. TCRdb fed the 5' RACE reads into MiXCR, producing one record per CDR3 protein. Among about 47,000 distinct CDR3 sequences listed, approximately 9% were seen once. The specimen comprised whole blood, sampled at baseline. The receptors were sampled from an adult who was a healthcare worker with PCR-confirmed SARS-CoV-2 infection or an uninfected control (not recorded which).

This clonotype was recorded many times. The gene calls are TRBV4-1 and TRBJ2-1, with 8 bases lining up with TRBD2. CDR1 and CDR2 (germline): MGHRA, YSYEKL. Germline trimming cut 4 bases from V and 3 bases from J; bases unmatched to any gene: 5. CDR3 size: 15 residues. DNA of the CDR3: TGCGCCAGCAGCCTCAGCGGGGGCGACTACAATGAGCAGTTCTTC. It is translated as CASSLSGGDYNEQFF.

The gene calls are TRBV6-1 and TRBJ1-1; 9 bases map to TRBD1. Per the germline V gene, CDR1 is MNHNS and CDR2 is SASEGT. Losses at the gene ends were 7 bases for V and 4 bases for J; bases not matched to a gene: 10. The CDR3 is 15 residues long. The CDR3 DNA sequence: TGTGCCAGCACACGACAATTACAGGGGGCCACTGAAGCTTTCTTT. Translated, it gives CASTRQLQGATEAFF.

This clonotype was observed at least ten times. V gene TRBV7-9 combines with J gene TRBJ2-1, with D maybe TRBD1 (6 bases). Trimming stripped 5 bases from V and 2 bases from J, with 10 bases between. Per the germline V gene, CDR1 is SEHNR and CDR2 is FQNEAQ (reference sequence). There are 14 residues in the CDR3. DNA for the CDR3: TGTGCCAGCAGCCGAGGGGGAACCTACAATGAGCAGTTCTTC. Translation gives CASSRGGTYNEQFF.

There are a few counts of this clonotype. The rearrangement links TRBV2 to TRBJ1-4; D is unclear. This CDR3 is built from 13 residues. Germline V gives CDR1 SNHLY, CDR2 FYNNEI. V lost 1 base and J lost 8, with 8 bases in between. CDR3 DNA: TGTGCCAGCAGTGAAGGGACGGGGGAAAAACTGTTTTTT. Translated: CASSEGTGEKLFF.

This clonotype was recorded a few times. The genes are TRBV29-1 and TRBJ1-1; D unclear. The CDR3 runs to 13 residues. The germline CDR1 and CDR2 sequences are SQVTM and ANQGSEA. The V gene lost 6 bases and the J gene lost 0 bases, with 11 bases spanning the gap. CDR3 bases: TGCAGCGTCAAGACATCTATGAACACTGAAGCTTTCTTT. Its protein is CSVKTSMNTEAFF. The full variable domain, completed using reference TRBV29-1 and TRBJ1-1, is SAVISQKPSRDICQRGTSLTIQCQVDSQVTMMFWYRQQPGQSLTLIATANQGSEATYESGFVIDKFPISRPNLTFSTLTVSNMSPEDSSIYLCSVKTSMNTEAFFGQGTRLTVV.

The CDR3 sequence: CASSQIPGLAGRDEQYF. The DNA for the CDR3 is TGTGCCAGCAGCCAAATCCCGGGACTAGCGGGCCGCGACGAGCAGTACTTC. V usage is TRBV5-4 and J usage is TRBJ2-7; 12 bases line up with TRBD2. From germline, CDR1 is SGHNT and CDR2 YYREEE (reference sequence). The CDR3 length is 17 residues. Germline trimming cut 4 bases from V and 5 bases from J; bases unmatched to any gene: 13.

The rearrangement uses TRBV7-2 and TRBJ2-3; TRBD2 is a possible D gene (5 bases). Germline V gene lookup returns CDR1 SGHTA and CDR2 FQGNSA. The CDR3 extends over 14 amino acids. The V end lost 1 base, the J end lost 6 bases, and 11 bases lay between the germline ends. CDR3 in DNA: TGTGCCAGCAGCTTAGGCCCTGGCGGGGATACGCAGTATTTT. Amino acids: CASSLGPGGDTQYF.

The CDR3 bases are TGTGCCAGCAGCCGGCCCAGGACTAGCGGGGGGAATGAGCAGTTCTTC. Residues: CASSRPRTSGGNEQFF. The chain employs TRBV14 and TRBJ2-1, with 14 bases that match TRBD2. V shed 4 bases, J shed 7 bases, and the junction held 6 bases outside the gene matches. The CDR3 has 16 amino acids. Germline V gene data show CDR1 as SGHDN and CDR2 as FVKESK.

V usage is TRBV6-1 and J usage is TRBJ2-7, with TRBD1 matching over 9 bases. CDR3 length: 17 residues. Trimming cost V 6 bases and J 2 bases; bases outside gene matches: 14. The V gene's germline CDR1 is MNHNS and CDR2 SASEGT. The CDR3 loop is CASRGDSVGQGTYEQYF. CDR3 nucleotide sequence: TGTGCCAGCAGGGGGGACAGCGTGGGACAGGGAACCTACGAGCAGTACTTC.

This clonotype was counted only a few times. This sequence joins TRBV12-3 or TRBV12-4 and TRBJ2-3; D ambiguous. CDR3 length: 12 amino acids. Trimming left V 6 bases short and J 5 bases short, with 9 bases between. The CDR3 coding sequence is TGTGCCAGCAGCATACTTAGAGATACGCAGTATTTT. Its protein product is CASSILRDTQYF.

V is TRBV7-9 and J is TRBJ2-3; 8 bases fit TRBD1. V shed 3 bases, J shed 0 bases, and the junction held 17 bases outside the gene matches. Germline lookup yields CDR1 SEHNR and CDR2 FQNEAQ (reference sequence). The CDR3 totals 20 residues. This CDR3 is CASSFWTGSGYWASTDTQYF. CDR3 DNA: TGTGCCAGCAGCTTTTGGACAGGGAGCGGCTATTGGGCTAGCACAGATACGCAGTATTTT.

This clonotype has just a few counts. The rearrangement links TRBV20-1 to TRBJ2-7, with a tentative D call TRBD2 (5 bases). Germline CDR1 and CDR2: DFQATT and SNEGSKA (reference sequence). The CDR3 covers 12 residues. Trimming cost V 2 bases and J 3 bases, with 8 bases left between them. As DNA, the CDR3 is TGCAGTGCTAGATTCGGGGTCTACGAGCAGTACTTC. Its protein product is CSARFGVYEQYF.

In DNA, the CDR3 is TGTGCCATCAGTGCCACTAGCCTGGATGAGCAGTTCTTC. Translated: CAISATSLDEQFF. The rearrangement uses TRBV10-3 and TRBJ2-1, with D maybe TRBD2 (6 bases). V shed 4 bases and J shed 8 bases, with 12 bases lying between them. The CDR3 length is 13 residues. Per germline, CDR1 ENHRY and CDR2 SYGVKD.

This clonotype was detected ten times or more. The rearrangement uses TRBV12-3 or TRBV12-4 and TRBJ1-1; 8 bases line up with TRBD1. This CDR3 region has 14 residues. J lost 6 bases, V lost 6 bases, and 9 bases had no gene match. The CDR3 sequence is CASSVGQEYSEAFF. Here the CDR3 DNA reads TGTGCCAGCAGCGTGGGACAGGAATATTCTGAAGCTTTCTTT.

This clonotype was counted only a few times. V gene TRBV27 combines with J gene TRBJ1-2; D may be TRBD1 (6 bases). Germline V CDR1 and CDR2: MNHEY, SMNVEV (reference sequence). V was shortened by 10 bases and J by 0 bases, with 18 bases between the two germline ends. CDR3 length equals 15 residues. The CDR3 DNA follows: TGTGCCACCCACGTAAGGGCAGGGGCTAACTATGGCTACACCTTC. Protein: CATHVRAGANYGYTF.

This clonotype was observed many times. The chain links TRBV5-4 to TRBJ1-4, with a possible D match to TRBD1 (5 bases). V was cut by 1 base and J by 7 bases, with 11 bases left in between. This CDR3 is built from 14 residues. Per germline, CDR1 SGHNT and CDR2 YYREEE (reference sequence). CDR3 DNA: TGTGCCAGCAGCTTGCAGGGATCCGGTGAAAAACTGTTTTTT. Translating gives CASSLQGSGEKLFF.

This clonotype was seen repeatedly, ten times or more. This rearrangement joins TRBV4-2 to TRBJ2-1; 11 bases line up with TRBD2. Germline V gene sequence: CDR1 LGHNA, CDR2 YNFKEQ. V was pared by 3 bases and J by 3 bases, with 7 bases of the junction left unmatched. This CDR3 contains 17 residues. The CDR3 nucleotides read TGTGCCAGCAGCCAGGCTGTAGCGGGAGGGGTCTACAATGAGCAGTTCTTC. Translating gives CASSQAVAGGVYNEQFF.

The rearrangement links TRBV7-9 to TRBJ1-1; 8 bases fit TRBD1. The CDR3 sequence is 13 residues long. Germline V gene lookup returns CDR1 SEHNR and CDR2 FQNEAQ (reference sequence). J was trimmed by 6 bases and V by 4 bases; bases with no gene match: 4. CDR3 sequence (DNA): TGTGCCAGCAGCTGGGGACAGGCTGCTGAAGCTTTCTTT. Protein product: CASSWGQAAEAFF.

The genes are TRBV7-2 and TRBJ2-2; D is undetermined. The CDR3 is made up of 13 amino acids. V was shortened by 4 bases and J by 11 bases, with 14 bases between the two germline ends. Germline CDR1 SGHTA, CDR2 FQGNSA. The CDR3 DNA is TGTGCCAGCAGCTACAGCCGGGCCTCCGAGCTGTTTTTT. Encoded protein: CASSYSRASELFF.

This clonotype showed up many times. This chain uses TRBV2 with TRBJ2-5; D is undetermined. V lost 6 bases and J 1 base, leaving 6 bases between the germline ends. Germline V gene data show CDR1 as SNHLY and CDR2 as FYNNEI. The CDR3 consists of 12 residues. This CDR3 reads CASRELQETQYF. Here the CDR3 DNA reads TGTGCCAGCAGAGAACTCCAAGAGACCCAGTACTTC.

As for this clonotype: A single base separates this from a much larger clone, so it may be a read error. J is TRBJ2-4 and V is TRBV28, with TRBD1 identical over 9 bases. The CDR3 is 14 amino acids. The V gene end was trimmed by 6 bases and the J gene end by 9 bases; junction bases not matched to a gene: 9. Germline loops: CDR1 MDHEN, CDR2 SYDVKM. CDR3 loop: CASSTGQGGTIQYF. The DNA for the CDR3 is TGTGCCAGCAGCACGGGACAGGGCGGAACCATTCAGTACTTC.

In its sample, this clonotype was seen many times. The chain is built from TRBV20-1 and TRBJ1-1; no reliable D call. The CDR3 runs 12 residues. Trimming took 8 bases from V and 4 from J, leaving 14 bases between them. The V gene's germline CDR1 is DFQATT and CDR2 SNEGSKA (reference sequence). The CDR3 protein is CSFWGGSTEAFF. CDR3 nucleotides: TGCAGTTTTTGGGGAGGTAGCACTGAAGCTTTCTTT.

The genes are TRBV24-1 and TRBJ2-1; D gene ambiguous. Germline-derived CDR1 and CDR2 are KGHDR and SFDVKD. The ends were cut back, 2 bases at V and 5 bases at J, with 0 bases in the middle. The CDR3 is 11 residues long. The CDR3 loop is CATSDYNEQFF. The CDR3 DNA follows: TGTGCCACCAGTGATTACAATGAGCAGTTCTTC.

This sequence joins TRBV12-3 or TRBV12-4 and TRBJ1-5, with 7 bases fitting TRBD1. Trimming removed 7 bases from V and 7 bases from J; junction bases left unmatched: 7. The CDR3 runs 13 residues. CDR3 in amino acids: CASNAGDRQPQHF. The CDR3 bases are TGTGCCAGCAACGCCGGGGACAGACAGCCCCAGCATTTT.

The CDR3 DNA is TGCAGTGCCCCCACATCGTGGGGCAGCTACGAGCAGTACTTC. This translates into CSAPTSWGSYEQYF. The chain combines TRBV20-1 with TRBJ2-7, with D possibly being TRBD1 (5 bases). CDR1 is DFQATT and CDR2 is SNEGSKA in the germline V gene (reference sequence). Trimming removed 6 bases from V and 3 bases from J, with 18 bases in between. This CDR3 is 14 amino acids long.

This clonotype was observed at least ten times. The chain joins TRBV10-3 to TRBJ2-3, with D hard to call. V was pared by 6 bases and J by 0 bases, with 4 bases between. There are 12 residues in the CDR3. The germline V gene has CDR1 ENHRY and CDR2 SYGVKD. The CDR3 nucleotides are TGTGCCATCAGGGGGAGCACAGATACGCAGTATTTT. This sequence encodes CAIRGSTDTQYF.

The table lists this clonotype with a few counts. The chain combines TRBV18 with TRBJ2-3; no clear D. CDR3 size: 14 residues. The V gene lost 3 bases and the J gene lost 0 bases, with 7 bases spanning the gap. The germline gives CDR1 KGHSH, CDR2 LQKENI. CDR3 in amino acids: CASSPGTSTDTQYF. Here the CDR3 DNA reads TGTGCCAGCTCACCGGGAACTAGCACAGATACGCAGTATTTT.

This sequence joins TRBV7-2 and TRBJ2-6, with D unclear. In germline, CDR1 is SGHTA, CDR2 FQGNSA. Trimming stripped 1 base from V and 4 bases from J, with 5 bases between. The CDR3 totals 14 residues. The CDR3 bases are TGTGCCAGCAGCTTAGTTCCCGGGGCCAACGTCCTGACTTTC. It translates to CASSLVPGANVLTF. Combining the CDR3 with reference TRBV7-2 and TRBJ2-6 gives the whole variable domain GAGVSQSPSNKVTEKGKDVELRCDPISGHTALYWYRQSLGQGLEFLIYFQGNSAPDKSGLPSDRFSAERTGGSVSTLTIQRTQQEDSAVYLCASSLVPGANVLTFGAGSRLTVL.